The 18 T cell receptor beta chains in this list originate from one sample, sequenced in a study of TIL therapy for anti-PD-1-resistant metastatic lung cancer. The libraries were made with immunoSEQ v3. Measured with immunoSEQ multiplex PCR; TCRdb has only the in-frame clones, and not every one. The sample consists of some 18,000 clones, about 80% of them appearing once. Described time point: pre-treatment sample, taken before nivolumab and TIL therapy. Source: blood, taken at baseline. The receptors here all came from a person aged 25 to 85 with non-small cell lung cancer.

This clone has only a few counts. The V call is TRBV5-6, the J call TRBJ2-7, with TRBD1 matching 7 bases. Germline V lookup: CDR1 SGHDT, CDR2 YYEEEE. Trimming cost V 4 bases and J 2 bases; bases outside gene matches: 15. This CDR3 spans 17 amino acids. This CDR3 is CASSGTFDREGTYEQYF. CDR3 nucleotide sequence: TGTGCCAGCAGCGGAACCTTTGACAGGGAAGGAACCTACGAGCAGTACTTC.

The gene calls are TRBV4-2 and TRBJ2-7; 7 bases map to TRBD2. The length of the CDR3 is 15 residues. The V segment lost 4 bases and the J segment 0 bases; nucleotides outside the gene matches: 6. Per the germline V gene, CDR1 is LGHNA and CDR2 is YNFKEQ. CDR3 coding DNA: TGTGCCAGCAGCCCAACCTGGACTAGCTCCTACGAGCAGTACTTC. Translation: CASSPTWTSSYEQYF.

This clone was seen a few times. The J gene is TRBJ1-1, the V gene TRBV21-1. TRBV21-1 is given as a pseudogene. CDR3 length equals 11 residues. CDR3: CASPRDTEAFF. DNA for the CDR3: TGTGCCAGCCCCCGGGACACTGAAGCTTTCTTT.

CDR3 nucleotides: TGTGCCAGCGCATCTTTTTCTTCCGCAAATTCACCCCTCCACTTT. Protein sequence: CASASFSSANSPLHF. The chain recombines TRBV19 with TRBJ1-6; D gene uncertain. The V gene lost 9 bases and the J gene lost 7 bases, with 19 bases spanning the gap. This CDR3 spans 15 amino acids. Germline V gene sequence: CDR1 LNHDA, CDR2 SQIVND (reference sequence).

CDR3 residues: CASSPWTSGSTDTQYF. The CDR3 nucleotides are TGTGCCAGCTCACCATGGACTAGCGGTAGCACAGATACGCAGTATTTT. The chain couples TRBV18 to TRBJ2-3, with 10 bases fitting TRBD2. V was pared by 2 bases and J by 0 bases, with 2 bases of the junction left unmatched. Germline CDR1 and CDR2: KGHSH and LQKENI. The length of the CDR3 is 16 residues.

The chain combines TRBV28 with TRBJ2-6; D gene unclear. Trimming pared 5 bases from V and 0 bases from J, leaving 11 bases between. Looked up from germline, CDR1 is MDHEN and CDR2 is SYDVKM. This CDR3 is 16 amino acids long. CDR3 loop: CASSPPVASGANVLTF. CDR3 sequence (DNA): TGTGCCAGCAGTCCCCCGGTGGCCTCTGGGGCCAACGTCCTGACTTTC.

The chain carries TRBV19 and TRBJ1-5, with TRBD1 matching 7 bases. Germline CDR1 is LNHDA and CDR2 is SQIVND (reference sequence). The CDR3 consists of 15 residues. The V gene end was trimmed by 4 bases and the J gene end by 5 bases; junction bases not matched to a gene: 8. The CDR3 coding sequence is TGTGCCAGTAGTAGAGCAGGGGGATGGGATCAGCCCCAGCATTTT. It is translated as CASSRAGGWDQPQHF.

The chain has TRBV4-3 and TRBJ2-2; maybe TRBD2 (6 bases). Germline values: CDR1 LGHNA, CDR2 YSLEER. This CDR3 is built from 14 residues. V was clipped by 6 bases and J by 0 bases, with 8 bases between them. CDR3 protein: CASRGGANTGELFF. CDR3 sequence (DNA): TGCGCCAGCAGGGGGGGAGCGAACACCGGGGAGCTGTTTTTT.

The CDR3 sequence: CASAPTYRVHEQFF. The CDR3 nucleotides are TGTGCCAGCGCGCCCACCTACAGGGTCCATGAGCAGTTCTTC. The chain carries TRBV6-5 and TRBJ2-1, with TRBD1 as a possible D gene (6 bases). CDR1 and CDR2 from the germline V gene are MNHEY and SVGAGI. Trimming stripped 8 bases from V and 8 bases from J, with 19 bases between. This CDR3 comprises 14 residues.

The DNA for the CDR3 is TGTGCCAGTACTTCCCCTGGGGTGAACACTGAAGCTTTCTTT. It specifies CASTSPGVNTEAFF. The V and J genes are TRBV19 and TRBJ1-1; no firm D call. The CDR3 extends over 14 amino acids. Trimming removed 7 bases at V and 0 bases at J, with 12 bases between. Germline V gene data show CDR1 as LNHDA and CDR2 as SQIVND (reference sequence).

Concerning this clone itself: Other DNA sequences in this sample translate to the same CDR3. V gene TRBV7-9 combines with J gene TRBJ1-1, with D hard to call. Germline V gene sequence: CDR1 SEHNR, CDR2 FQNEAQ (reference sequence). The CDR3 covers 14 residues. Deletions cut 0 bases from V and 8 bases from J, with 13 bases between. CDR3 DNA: TGTGCCAGCAGCTTAGCGGCTACGGCCCTGGAAGCTTTCTTT. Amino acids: CASSLAATALEAFF.

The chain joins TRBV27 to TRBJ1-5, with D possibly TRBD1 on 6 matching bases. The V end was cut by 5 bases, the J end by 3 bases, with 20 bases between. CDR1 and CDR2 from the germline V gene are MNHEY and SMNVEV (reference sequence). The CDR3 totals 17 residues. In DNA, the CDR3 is TGTGCCAGCAGTCGGGTAAGGACAGCTGACTACAATCAGCCCCAGCATTTT. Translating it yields CASSRVRTADYNQPQHF.

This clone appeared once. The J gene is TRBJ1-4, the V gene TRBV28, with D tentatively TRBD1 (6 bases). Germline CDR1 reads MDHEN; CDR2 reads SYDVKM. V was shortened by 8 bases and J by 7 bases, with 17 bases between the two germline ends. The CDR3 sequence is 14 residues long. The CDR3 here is CASGLQGEAEKLFF. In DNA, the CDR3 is TGTGCCAGCGGATTACAGGGCGAGGCTGAAAAACTGTTTTTT. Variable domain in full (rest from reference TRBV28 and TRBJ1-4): DVKVTQSSRYLVKRTGEKVFLECVQDMDHENMFWYRQDPGLGLRLIYFSYDVKMKEKGDIPEGYSVSREKKERFSLILESASTNQTSMYLCASGLQGEAEKLFFGSGTQLSVL.

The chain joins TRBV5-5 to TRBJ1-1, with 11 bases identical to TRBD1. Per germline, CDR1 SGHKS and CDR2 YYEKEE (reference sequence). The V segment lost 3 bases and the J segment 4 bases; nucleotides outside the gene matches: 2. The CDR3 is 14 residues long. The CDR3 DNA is TGTGCCAGCAGCTCGGACAGGGGGCTCACTGAAGCTTTCTTT. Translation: CASSSDRGLTEAFF.

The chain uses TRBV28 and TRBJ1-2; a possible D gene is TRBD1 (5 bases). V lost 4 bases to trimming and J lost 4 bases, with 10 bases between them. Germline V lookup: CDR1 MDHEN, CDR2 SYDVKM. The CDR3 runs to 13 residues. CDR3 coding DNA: TGTGCCAGCAGTTCAGGGAGTCCCTATGGCTACACCTTC. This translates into CASSSGSPYGYTF.

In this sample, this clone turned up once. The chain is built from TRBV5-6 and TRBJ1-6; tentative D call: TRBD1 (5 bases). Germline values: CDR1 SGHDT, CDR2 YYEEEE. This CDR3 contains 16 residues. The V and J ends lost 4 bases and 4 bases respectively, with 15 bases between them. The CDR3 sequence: CASSPYSTVYNSPLHF. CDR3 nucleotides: TGTGCCAGCAGCCCCTACTCGACAGTTTATAATTCACCCCTCCACTTT. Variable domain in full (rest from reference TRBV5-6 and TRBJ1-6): DAGVTQSPTHLIKTRGQQVTLRCSPKSGHDTVSWYQQALGQGPQFIFQYYEEEERQRGNFPDRFSGHQFPNYSSELNVNALLLGDSALYLCASSPYSTVYNSPLHFGNGTRLTVT.

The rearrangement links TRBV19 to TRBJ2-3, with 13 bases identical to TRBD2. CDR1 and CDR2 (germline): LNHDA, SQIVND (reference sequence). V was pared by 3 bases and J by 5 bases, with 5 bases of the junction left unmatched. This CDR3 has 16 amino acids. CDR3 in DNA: TGTGCCAGTAGTATCAGGACTAGCGGGAGAGGAGATACGCAGTATTTT. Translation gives CASSIRTSGRGDTQYF.

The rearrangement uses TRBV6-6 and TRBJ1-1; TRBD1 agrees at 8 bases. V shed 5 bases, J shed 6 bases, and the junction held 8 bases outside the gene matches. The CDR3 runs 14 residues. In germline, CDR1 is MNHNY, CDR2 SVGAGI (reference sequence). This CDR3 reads CASSPNGQGPEAFF. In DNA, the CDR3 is TGTGCCAGCAGTCCGAACGGACAGGGCCCTGAAGCTTTCTTT.